This TCR beta chain was sequenced for a study of shared clonotypes between healthy human individuals. Negatively enriched CD4+ T cells were divided by CD45RA into naive and memory. Data came from immunoSEQ multiplex PCR; TCRdb stores just in-frame clones and leaves some out. The sample lists 1 million to 1.2 million clones, 70% to 85% occurring once. Germline lookup yields CDR1 SGHTA and CDR2 FQGNSA. The CDR3 is made up of 12 amino acids. Trimming removed 4 bases from V and 5 bases from J, with 8 bases in between. Input material: memory CD4+ T cells from PBMCs. Subset specified: CD45RA-negative fraction. This clonotype was sampled from a man younger than 30 in good health. Some clones in this sample may be carry-over from other donors' samples. The rearrangement joins TRBV7-2 to TRBJ2-5; D is ambiguous. The CDR3 nucleotides are TGTGCCAGCAGCTCCGAGACGGAGACCCAGTACTTC. This codes for CASSSETETQYF.